The rows below give T cell receptor beta chains drawn from one sample of a study of early stage breast cancer tumors. The data were produced by immunoSEQ multiplex PCR, yet TCRdb's version contains in-frame clones alone and is incomplete. The profile shows tens of thousands of clones, 80% to 95% of them singletons. The specimen sequenced was blood. Receptors were obtained from a person aged 70 to 85 with breast cancer. Both conserved end residues are trimmed from each CDR3. Fields, in order: V gene, J gene, CDR3 length, CDR3 protein.

V: TRBV9
J: TRBJ1-4
length: 14
CDR3: ASSLDRDGDSWGLF

V: TRBV4-1
J: TRBJ2-1
length: 15
CDR3: ASSSERGTSGVGEQF

V: TRBV28
J: TRBJ1-4
length: 13
CDR3: ASRSPGTGDEKLF

V: TRBV7-9
J: TRBJ2-3
length: 12
CDR3: ASSLATKQNTQY

V: TRBV7-2
J: TRBJ1-5
length: 13
CDR3: ASSLTIPGSQPQH

V: TRBV16
J: TRBJ1-5
length: 12
CDR3: ASSQSRLNQPQH

V: TRBV2
J: TRBJ1-2
length: 12
CDR3: ASSYTGGGYGYT

V: TRBV19
J: TRBJ1-4
length: 14
CDR3: ASSVYVGATNEKLF

V: TRBV6-5
J: TRBJ1-2
length: 13
CDR3: ASSRTLQGLNGYT

V: TRBV30
J: TRBJ2-2
length: 12
CDR3: ASRLAGGSGELF

V: TRBV28
J: TRBJ1-1
length: 14
CDR3: ASSLLGTGENTEAF

V: TRBV5-1
J: TRBJ2-2
length: 13
CDR3: ASSLVTSASGELF

V: TRBV7-9
J: TRBJ1-2
length: 9
CDR3: ASSLYLGYT

V: TRBV30
J: TRBJ1-5
length: 14
CDR3: AWSHAPGGSNQPQH

V: TRBV27
J: TRBJ1-2
length: 16
CDR3: ASSSRQGYAGANYGYT

V: TRBV2
J: TRBJ2-5
length: 13
CDR3: ASSEPVRGQETQY

V: TRBV15
J: TRBJ2-1
length: 13
CDR3: ATSSLGQASGEQF

V: TRBV5-1
J: TRBJ1-5
length: 13
CDR3: ASSSGSEGSQPQH

V: TRBV4-1
J: TRBJ2-2
length: 16
CDR3: ASSQEPGTGKKTGELF

V: TRBV30
J: TRBJ2-6
length: 15
CDR3: AWSPTTGYSGANVLT

V: TRBV28
J: TRBJ2-1
length: 12
CDR3: ASSLPGDYNEQF

V: TRBV5-5
J: TRBJ2-5
length: 14
CDR3: ASSIGTTNPQETQY

V: TRBV19
J: TRBJ1-6
length: 11
CDR3: ASKQGLGSPLH

V: TRBV30
J: TRBJ1-3
length: 15
CDR3: AWSLPGQSNSGNTIY

V: TRBV19
J: TRBJ1-5
length: 12
CDR3: ASSISDSNQPQH

V: TRBV10-3
J: TRBJ1-2
length: 13
CDR3: AISESTGGTGGYT

V: TRBV11-2
J: TRBJ2-7
length: 14
CDR3: ASSEVGAGSSYEQY

V: TRBV6-5
J: TRBJ1-4
length: 12
CDR3: ASSRVRTNEKLF

V: TRBV6-6
J: TRBJ2-7
length: 14
CDR3: ASSNRLAGESYEQY

V: TRBV18
J: TRBJ2-7
length: 12
CDR3: ASSPQGALEEQY

V: TRBV13
J: TRBJ2-5
length: 14
CDR3: ASSLHLAGGPETQY

V: TRBV19
J: TRBJ1-3
length: 13
CDR3: ASQLSRGAGNTIY

V: TRBV6-5
J: TRBJ2-3
length: 14
CDR3: ASSLAGGTSTDTQY

V: TRBV20-1
J: TRBJ2-7
length: 9
CDR3: SAGTPNEQY

V: TRBV27
J: TRBJ2-1
length: 11
CDR3: ASTRSSYNEQF